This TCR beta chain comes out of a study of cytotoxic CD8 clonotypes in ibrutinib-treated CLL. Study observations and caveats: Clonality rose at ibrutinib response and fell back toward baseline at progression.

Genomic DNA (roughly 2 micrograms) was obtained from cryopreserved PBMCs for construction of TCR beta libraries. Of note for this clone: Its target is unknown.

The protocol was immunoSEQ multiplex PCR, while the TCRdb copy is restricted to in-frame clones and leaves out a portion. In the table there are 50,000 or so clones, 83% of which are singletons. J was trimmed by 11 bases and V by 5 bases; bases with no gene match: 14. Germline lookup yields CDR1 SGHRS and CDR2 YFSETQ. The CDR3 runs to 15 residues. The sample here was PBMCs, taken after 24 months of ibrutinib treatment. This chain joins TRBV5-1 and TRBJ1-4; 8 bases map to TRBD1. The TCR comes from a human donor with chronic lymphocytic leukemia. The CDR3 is CASRETGTGNKKLFF. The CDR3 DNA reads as TGCGCCAGCAGGGAGACCGGGACAGGCAATAAGAAACTGTTTTTT. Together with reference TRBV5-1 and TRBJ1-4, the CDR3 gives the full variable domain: KAGVTQTPRYLIKTRGQQVTLSCSPISGHRSVSWYQQTPGQGLQFLFEYFSETQRNKGNFPGRFSGRQFSNSRSEMNVSTLELGDSALYLCASRETGTGNKKLFFGSGTQLSVL.